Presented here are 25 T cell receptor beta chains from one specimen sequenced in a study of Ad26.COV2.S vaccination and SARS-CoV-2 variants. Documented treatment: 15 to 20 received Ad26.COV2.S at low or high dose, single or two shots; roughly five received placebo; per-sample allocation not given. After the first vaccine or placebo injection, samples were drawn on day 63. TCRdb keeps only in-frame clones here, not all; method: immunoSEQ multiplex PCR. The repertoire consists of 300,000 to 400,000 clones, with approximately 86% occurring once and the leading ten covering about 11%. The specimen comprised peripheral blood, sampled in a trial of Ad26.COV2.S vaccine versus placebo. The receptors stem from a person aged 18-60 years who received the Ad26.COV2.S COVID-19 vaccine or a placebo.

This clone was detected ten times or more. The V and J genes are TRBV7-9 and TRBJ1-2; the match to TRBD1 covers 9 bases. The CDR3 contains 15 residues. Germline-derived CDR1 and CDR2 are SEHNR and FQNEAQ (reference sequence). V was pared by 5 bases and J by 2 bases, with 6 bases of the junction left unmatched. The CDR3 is CASSTWTGVNYGYTF. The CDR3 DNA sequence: TGTGCCAGCAGCACGTGGACAGGGGTCAACTATGGCTACACCTTC.

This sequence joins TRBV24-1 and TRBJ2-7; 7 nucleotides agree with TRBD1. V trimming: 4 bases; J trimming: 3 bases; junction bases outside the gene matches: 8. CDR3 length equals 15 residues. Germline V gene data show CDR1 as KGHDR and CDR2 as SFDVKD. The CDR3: CATSDRDSPDYEQYF. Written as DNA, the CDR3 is TGTGCCACCAGTGACCGGGACAGTCCGGACTACGAGCAGTACTTC.

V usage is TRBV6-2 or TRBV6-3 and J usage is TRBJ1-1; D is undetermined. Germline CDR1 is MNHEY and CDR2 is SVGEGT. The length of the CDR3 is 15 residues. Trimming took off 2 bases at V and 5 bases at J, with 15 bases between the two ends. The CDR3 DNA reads TGTGCCAGCAGTTACAATTTATTGGGCGTTACTGAAGCTTTCTTT. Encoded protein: CASSYNLLGVTEAFF.

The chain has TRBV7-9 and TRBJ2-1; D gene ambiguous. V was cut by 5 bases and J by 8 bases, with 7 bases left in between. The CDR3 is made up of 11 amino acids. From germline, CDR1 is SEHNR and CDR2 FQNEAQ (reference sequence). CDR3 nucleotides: TGTGCCAGCAGCCTATCCCATGAGCAGTTCTTC. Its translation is CASSLSHEQFF.

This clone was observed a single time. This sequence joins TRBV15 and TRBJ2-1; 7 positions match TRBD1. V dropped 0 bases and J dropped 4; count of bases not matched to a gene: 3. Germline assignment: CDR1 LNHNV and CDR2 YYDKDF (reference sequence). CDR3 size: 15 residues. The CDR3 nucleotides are TGTGCCACCAGCAGAGATACAGGGGTGTACAATGAGCAGTTCTTC. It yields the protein CATSRDTGVYNEQFF.

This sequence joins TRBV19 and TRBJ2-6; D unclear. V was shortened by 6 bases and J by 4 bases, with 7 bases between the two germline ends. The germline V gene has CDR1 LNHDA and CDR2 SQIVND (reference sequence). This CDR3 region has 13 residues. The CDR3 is CASSVGGANVLTF. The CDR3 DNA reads TGTGCCAGTAGCGTGGGAGGGGCCAACGTCCTGACTTTC.

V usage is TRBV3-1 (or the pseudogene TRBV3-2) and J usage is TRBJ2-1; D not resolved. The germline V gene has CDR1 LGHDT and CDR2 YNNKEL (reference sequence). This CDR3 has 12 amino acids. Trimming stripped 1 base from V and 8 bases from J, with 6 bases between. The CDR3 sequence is CASSQVIHEQFF. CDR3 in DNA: TGTGCCAGCAGCCAAGTTATCCATGAGCAGTTCTTC.

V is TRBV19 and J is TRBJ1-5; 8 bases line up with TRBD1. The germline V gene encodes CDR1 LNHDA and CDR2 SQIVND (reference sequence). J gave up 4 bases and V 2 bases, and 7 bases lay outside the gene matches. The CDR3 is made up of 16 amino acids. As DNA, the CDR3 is TGTGCCAGTAGTATACTTTGGACAGGGACTAATCAGCCCCAGCATTTT. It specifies CASSILWTGTNQPQHF. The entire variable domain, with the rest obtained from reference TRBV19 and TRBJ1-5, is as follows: DGGITQSPKYLFRKEGQNVTLSCEQNLNHDAMYWYRQDPGQGLRLIYYSQIVNDFQKGDIAEGYSVSREKKESFPLTVTSAQKNPTAFYLCASSILWTGTNQPQHFGDGTRLSIL.

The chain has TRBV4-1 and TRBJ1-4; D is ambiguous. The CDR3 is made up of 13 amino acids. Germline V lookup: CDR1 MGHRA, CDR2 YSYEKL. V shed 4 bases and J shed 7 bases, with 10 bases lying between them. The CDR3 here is CASSRIVGEKLFF. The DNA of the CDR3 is TGCGCCAGCAGCCGAATCGTGGGTGAAAAACTGTTTTTT.

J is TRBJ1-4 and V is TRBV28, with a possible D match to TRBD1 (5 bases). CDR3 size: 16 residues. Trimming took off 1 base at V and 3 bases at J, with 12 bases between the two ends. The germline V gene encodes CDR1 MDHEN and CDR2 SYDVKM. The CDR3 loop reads CASSLSDRSSNEKLFF. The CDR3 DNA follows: TGTGCCAGCAGTTTATCCGACAGATCCTCTAATGAAAAACTGTTTTTT.

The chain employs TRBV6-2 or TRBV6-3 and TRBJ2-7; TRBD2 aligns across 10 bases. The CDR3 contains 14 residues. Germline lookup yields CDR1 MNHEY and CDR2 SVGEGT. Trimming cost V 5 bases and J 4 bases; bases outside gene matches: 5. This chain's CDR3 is CASSLSGGAYEQYF. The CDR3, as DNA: TGTGCCAGCAGTCTGAGCGGGGGGGCTTACGAGCAGTACTTC.

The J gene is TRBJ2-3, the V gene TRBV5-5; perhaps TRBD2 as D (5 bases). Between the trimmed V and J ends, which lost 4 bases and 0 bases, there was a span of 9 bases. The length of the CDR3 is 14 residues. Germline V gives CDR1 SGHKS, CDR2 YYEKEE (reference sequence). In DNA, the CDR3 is TGTGCCAGCAGCACATGGACTAGCACAGATACGCAGTATTTT. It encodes CASSTWTSTDTQYF.

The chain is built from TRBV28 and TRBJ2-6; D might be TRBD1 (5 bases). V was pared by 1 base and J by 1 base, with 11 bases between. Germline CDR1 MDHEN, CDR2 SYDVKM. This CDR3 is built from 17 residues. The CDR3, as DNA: TGTGCCAGCAGTTTATTAGGTTCAGGGTCTGGGGCCAACGTCCTGACTTTC. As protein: CASSLLGSGSGANVLTF. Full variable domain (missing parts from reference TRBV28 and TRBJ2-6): DVKVTQSSRYLVKRTGEKVFLECVQDMDHENMFWYRQDPGLGLRLIYFSYDVKMKEKGDIPEGYSVSREKKERFSLILESASTNQTSMYLCASSLLGSGSGANVLTFGAGSRLTVL.

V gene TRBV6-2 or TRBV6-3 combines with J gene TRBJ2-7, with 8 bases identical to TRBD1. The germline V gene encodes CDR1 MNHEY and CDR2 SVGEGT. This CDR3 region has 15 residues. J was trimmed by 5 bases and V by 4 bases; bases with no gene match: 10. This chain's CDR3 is CASSLRGQANNEQYF. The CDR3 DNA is TGTGCCAGCAGTTTGCGGGGACAGGCTAATAACGAGCAGTACTTC.

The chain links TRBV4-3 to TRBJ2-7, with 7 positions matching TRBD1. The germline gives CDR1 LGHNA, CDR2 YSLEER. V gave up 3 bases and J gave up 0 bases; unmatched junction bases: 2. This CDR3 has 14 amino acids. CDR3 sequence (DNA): TGCGCCAGCAGCCACGGACAGGCCTCCTACGAGCAGTACTTC. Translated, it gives CASSHGQASYEQYF.

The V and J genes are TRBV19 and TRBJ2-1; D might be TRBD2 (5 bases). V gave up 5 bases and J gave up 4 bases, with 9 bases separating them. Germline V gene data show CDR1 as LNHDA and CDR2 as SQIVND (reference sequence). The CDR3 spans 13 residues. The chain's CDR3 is CASSSSGYNEQFF. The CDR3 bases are TGTGCCAGTAGTTCCTCGGGGTACAATGAGCAGTTCTTC.

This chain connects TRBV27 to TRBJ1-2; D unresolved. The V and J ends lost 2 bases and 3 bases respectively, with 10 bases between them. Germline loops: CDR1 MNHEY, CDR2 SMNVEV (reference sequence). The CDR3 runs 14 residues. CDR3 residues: CASSLGDGYYGYTF. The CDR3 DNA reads TGTGCCAGCAGTTTAGGAGACGGATACTATGGCTACACCTTC.

CDR3 in amino acids: CAWSAGSSAYNEQFF. CDR3 nucleotides: TGTGCCTGGAGTGCCGGTAGTAGCGCGTACAATGAGCAGTTCTTC. This chain links TRBV30 with TRBJ2-1; D might be TRBD2 (5 bases). The CDR3 has 15 amino acids. V lost 1 base and J lost 4, with 14 bases in between. CDR1 and CDR2 (germline): GTSNPN, SVGIG (reference sequence).

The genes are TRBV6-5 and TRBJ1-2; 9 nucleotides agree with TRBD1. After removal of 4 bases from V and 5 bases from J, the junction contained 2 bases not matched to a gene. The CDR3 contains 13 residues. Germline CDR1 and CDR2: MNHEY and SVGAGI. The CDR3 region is CASSFDRGYGYTF. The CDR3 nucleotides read TGTGCCAGCAGTTTTGACAGGGGGTATGGCTACACCTTC.

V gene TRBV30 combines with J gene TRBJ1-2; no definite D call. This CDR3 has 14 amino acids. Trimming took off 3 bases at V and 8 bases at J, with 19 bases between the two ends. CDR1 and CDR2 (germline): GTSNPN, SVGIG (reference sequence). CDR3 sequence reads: CAWSALPPVGGYTF. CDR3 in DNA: TGTGCCTGGAGCGCACTGCCCCCCGTAGGGGGCTACACCTTC.

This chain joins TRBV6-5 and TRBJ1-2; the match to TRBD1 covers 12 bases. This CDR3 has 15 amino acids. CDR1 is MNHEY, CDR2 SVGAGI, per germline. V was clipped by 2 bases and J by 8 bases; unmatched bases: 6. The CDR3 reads CASSYRDRGLKGYTF. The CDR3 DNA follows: TGTGCCAGCAGTTACCGGGACAGGGGGCTTAAAGGCTACACCTTC.

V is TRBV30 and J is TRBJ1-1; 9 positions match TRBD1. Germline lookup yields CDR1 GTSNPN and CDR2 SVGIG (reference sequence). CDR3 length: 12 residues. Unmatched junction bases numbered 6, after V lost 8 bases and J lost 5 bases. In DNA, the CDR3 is TGTGCCCTGGTGACAGGGGGTACTGAAGCTTTCTTT. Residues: CALVTGGTEAFF.

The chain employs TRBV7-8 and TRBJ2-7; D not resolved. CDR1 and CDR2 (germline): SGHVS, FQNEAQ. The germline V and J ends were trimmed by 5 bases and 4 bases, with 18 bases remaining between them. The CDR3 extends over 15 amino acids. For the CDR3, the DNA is TGTGCCAGCAGCCCGAGGCGTTTGTCCAGTTACGAGCAGTACTTC. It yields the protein CASSPRRLSSYEQYF.

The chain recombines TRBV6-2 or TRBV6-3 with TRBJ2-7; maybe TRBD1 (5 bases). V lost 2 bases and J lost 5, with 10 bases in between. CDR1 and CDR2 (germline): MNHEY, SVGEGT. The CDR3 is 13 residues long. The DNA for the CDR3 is TGTGCCAGCAGTTACGCAGGGTTGCACGAGCAGTACTTC. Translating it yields CASSYAGLHEQYF.

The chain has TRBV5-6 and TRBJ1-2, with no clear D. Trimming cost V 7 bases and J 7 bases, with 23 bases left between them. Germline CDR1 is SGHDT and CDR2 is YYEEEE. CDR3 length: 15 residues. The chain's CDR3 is CASQSWQAARLGYTF. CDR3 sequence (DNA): TGTGCCAGCCAGAGTTGGCAGGCAGCCCGGCTTGGCTACACCTTC.